Presented here are 19 T cell receptor beta chains from one specimen sequenced in a study of T-cell memory formation after mild COVID-19. Using its own MiXCR run on the 5' RACE reads, TCRdb lists one record per CDR3 protein. The repertoire has roughly 610,000 distinct CDR3 sequences, 17% of them found once; the top ten carry just over 8%. The sequencing input was PBMCs or a T cell subset sorted from them (not recorded which). These receptors were obtained from an adult woman who had mild COVID-19 (a few samples of this study predate the infection). Cell type and time point are not known.

In its sample, this clonotype was seen a few times. The chain links TRBV27 to TRBJ2-3, with D possibly TRBD1 on 6 matching bases. The ends were cut back, 4 bases at V and 6 bases at J, with 23 bases in the middle. Per germline, CDR1 MNHEY and CDR2 SMNVEV (reference sequence). This CDR3 comprises 17 residues. CDR3 nucleotides: TGTGCCAGCAGTTCACCGGGACAACTAAGCCCCCCGGATACGCAGTATTTT. Its translation: CASSSPGQLSPPDTQYF.

This sequence joins TRBV10-3 and TRBJ2-5, with 12 nucleotides matching TRBD2. This CDR3 has 17 residues. V was clipped by 2 bases and J by 5 bases; unmatched bases: 9. From germline, CDR1 is ENHRY and CDR2 SYGVKD. This CDR3 is CAISERALAGGMETQYF. CDR3 sequence (DNA): TGTGCCATCAGTGAGAGGGCTCTAGCGGGAGGGATGGAGACCCAGTACTTC.

This clonotype was seen a few times. The rearrangement uses TRBV4-1 and TRBJ1-2; D gene ambiguous. V shed 4 bases and J shed 4 bases, with 16 bases lying between them. The CDR3 loop spans 15 amino acids. Germline V gene lookup returns CDR1 MGHRA and CDR2 YSYEKL. The CDR3 DNA reads TGCGCCAGCAGCCCCAGGACGACCCCCCTCTATGGCTACACCTTC. It translates to CASSPRTTPLYGYTF.

This clonotype was detected a few times. J is TRBJ1-1 and V is TRBV5-1, with D possibly being TRBD1 (5 bases). Trimming pared 6 bases from V and 0 bases from J, leaving 12 bases between. The CDR3 is made up of 14 amino acids. Germline V gene lookup returns CDR1 SGHRS and CDR2 YFSETQ. The CDR3 here is CASKTDNLNTEAFF. In nucleotides, the CDR3 is TGCGCCAGCAAAACGGACAACTTGAACACTGAAGCTTTCTTT.

In its sample, this clonotype was seen a few times. V and J are TRBV24-1 and TRBJ2-7; 15 bases align to TRBD2. This CDR3 is built from 17 residues. Per germline, CDR1 KGHDR and CDR2 SFDVKD. Trimming removed 3 bases from V and 3 bases from J; junction bases left unmatched: 5. CDR3 sequence reads: CATSDGTSGRRNYEQYF. The CDR3 DNA reads as TGTGCCACCAGTGATGGGACTAGCGGGAGGAGGAACTACGAGCAGTACTTC.

This clonotype is medium-sized. V is TRBV24-1 and J is TRBJ2-3; TRBD1 matches 8 bases. The trim removed 5 bases at V and 2 bases at J, leaving 32 bases unmatched. The CDR3 has 24 amino acids. From germline, CDR1 is KGHDR and CDR2 SFDVKD. This CDR3 is CATSGHLSRNPGQARRTNTDTQYF. In nucleotides, the CDR3 is TGTGCCACCAGTGGTCACCTCTCACGGAACCCGGGACAGGCCCGGAGGACGAACACAGATACGCAGTATTTT.

This clonotype showed up just a few times. The chain is built from TRBV5-1 and TRBJ1-1; no clear D. V was clipped by 0 bases and J by 5 bases, with 11 bases between them. Germline V gene data show CDR1 as SGHRS and CDR2 as YFSETQ. CDR3 length equals 14 residues. CDR3 loop: CASSLVGQQTEAFF. The CDR3 DNA is TGCGCCAGCAGCTTGGTAGGGCAGCAGACTGAAGCTTTCTTT.

This clonotype was detected only a few times. The V gene is TRBV2, the J gene TRBJ2-7; D may be TRBD2 (5 bases). The V end was cut by 8 bases, the J end by 4 bases, with 15 bases between. This CDR3 has 13 amino acids. Germline V gene sequence: CDR1 SNHLY, CDR2 FYNNEI. This CDR3 is CASLLALGYEQYF. In DNA form, the CDR3 reads TGTGCCAGCCTTCTAGCATTAGGTTACGAGCAGTACTTC.

This clonotype was counted between two and nine times. The chain joins TRBV19 to TRBJ2-2; TRBD1 aligns across 8 bases. The V and J ends lost 4 bases and 5 bases, in that order; junction bases with no gene match: 9. The germline CDR1 and CDR2 sequences are LNHDA and SQIVND (reference sequence). The CDR3 spans 16 residues. CDR3 DNA: TGTGCCAGTAGTAGGGCCCGGACAGGGTGGACCGGGGAGCTGTTTTTT. Encoded protein: CASSRARTGWTGELFF.

This clonotype was detected a few times. The CDR3 region has the DNA TGTGCCAGCTCACCTCTAGCGGGAGCCGAGCAGTACTTC. Translation gives CASSPLAGAEQYF. This sequence joins TRBV18 and TRBJ2-7; 10 bases line up with TRBD2. Trimming at V came to 3 bases and at J to 6 bases, leaving 2 bases not matched to a gene. Germline V CDR1 and CDR2: KGHSH, LQKENI. The CDR3 has 13 residues. The variable domain in full, completed from reference TRBV18 and TRBJ2-7, reads NAGVMQNPRHLVRRRGQEARLRCSPMKGHSHVYWYRQLPEEGLKFMVYLQKENIIDESGMPKERFSAEFPKEGPSILRIQQVVRGDSAAYFCASSPLAGAEQYFGPGTRLTVT.

The CDR3 DNA follows: TGCAGTGCTAGATTTCTGGAGACCCAGTACTTC. Protein product: CSARFLETQYF. The chain employs TRBV20-1 and TRBJ2-5, with D uncertain. Deletions cut 2 bases from V and 5 bases from J, with 6 bases between. Germline CDR1 is DFQATT and CDR2 is SNEGSKA (reference sequence). This CDR3 comprises 11 residues.

This clonotype was recorded a few times. The chain has TRBV3-1 and TRBJ2-7, with D hard to call. Trimming pared 4 bases from V and 9 bases from J, leaving 19 bases between. There are 14 residues in the CDR3. Germline loops: CDR1 LGHDT, CDR2 YNNKEL (reference sequence). The chain's CDR3 is CASSPFGHTPPQYF. CDR3 DNA sequence: TGTGCCAGCAGCCCCTTCGGGCATACCCCGCCGCAGTACTTC.

The V call is TRBV12-3 or TRBV12-4, the J call TRBJ1-4; a possible D gene is TRBD1 (5 bases). V was pared by 1 base and J by 4 bases, with 10 bases between. The CDR3 is made up of 15 amino acids. The CDR3 sequence is CASSLVGGINEKLFF. The CDR3 DNA sequence: TGTGCCAGCAGTTTAGTTGGGGGGATTAATGAAAAACTGTTTTTT.

This clonotype appeared a few times. This sequence joins TRBV6-2 or TRBV6-3 and TRBJ1-4; D remains ambiguous. The V end lost 0 bases, the J end lost 4 bases, and 12 bases lay between the germline ends. The CDR3 contains 16 residues. CDR1 and CDR2 (germline): MNHEY, SVGEGT. The CDR3 is CASSYSKSGINEKLFF. In nucleotides, the CDR3 is TGTGCCAGCAGTTACTCGAAATCGGGGATTAATGAAAAACTGTTTTTT.

This clonotype was detected a few times. V and J are TRBV7-9 and TRBJ2-7; the match to TRBD2 covers 9 bases. This CDR3 is 16 amino acids long. Trimming took 1 base from V and 6 from J; bases not matched to a gene: 10. The germline V gene encodes CDR1 SEHNR and CDR2 FQNEAQ (reference sequence). CDR3 coding DNA: TGTGCCAGCAGCTTAGGAGCTAGCGGGAACCCCCGCGAGCAGTACTTC. This translates into CASSLGASGNPREQYF.

This clonotype was counted between two and nine times. V is TRBV7-3 and J is TRBJ2-1; 9 bases are a match to TRBD2. V lost 6 bases and J lost 1; bases outside the gene matches: 7. The CDR3 runs to 16 residues. CDR1 SGHTA and CDR2 FQGTGA come from the germline V gene. CDR3 amino acids: CASSPGRGGSYNEQFF. Here the CDR3 DNA reads TGTGCCAGCAGTCCCGGGCGGGGGGGATCCTACAATGAGCAGTTCTTC.

This clonotype has just a few counts. This chain joins TRBV7-8 and TRBJ2-5; 7 positions match TRBD1. The germline CDR1 and CDR2 sequences are SGHVS and FQNEAQ. The V segment lost 5 bases and the J segment 5 bases; nucleotides outside the gene matches: 11. The CDR3 has 15 residues. As DNA, the CDR3 is TGTGCCAGCAGCCCCAGGTCACAGGGGTACGAGACCCAGTACTTC. Translation gives CASSPRSQGYETQYF.

The gene calls are TRBV9 and TRBJ1-1, with 8 positions matching TRBD1. CDR3 length: 17 residues. Germline V gene sequence: CDR1 SGDLS, CDR2 YYNGEE. J was trimmed by 0 bases and V by 1 base; bases with no gene match: 8. The CDR3 is CASSVSPDRGVNTEAFF. CDR3 nucleotide sequence: TGTGCCAGCAGCGTATCTCCTGACAGGGGAGTGAACACTGAAGCTTTCTTT.

This clonotype was seen many times. This rearrangement joins TRBV5-1 to TRBJ2-5, with 7 bases lining up with TRBD1. Germline V gene lookup returns CDR1 SGHRS and CDR2 YFSETQ. CDR3 length: 13 amino acids. The V segment lost 7 bases and the J segment 5 bases; nucleotides outside the gene matches: 8. In nucleotides, the CDR3 is TGCGCCAGCGTGCAATTACAGGGGGAGACCCAGTACTTC. It encodes CASVQLQGETQYF.